A selection of T cell receptor beta chains follows, all from one sample in a study of Graves' ophthalmopathy and Graves' hyperthyroidism. TCRdb ran MiXCR on the multiplex PCR reads and lists one entry per CDR3 protein. The sample carries 600,000 to 700,000 distinct CDR3 sequences, more than 40% recorded once. Sequencing was performed on peripheral blood. These receptors all stem from an adult man with Graves' ophthalmopathy. The CDR3 runs from the conserved cysteine through the conserved F or W. A D gene is named only where the DNA matches it firmly. Rows give clone size only sometimes, using once, few, many, or a class for an expanded clone.

clone size | CDR3 length | D gene | J gene | V gene | CDR3 protein | CDR3 DNA
many | 16 | TRBD1 | TRBJ1-2 | TRBV9 | CASSVAGTGDVDGYTF | TGTGCCAGCAGCGTTGCCGGGACAGGGGACGTCGATGGCTACACCTTC
many | 15 | - | TRBJ1-2 | TRBV20-1 | CSASFRETFNYGYTF | TGCAGTGCTAGCTTCAGGGAAACTTTTAACTATGGCTACACCTTC
few | 14 | - | TRBJ1-1 | TRBV10-3 | CASSYLGLNTEAFF | TGTGCCAGCAGCTACCTGGGTCTGAACACTGAAGCTTTCTTT
few | 16 | - | TRBJ1-3 | TRBV4-2 | CASSRVPGLDGNTIYF | TGTGCCAGCAGCCGCGTTCCGGGACTCGATGGAAACACCATATATTTT
few | 16 | TRBD1 | TRBJ2-2 | TRBV6-5 | CASIHIRDRNTGELFF | TGTGCCAGCATTCATATCCGGGACAGAAACACCGGGGAGCTGTTTTTT
- | 14 | TRBD1 | TRBJ1-5 | TRBV24-1 | CATREGTGVQPQHF | TGTGCCACCAGGGAGGGGACAGGGGTTCAGCCCCAGCATTTT
- | 14 | TRBD1 | TRBJ1-6 | TRBV25-1 | CASSGRTGWGSLHF | TGTGCCAGCAGTGGGAGGACAGGATGGGGGTCCCTCCACTTT
many | 14 | - | TRBJ1-1 | TRBV29-1 | CSVGGGNANTEAFF | TGCAGCGTTGGGGGGGGAAACGCGAACACTGAAGCTTTCTTT
many | 17 | TRBD1 | TRBJ1-2 | TRBV9 | CASSPHGTGGADYGYTF | TGTGCCAGCAGCCCACACGGGACAGGGGGGGCTGACTATGGCTACACCTTC
many | 12 | - | TRBJ2-5 | TRBV10-3 | CAIRDFQETQYF | TGTGCCATCAGGGACTTCCAAGAGACCCAGTACTTC
many | 16 | - | TRBJ1-4 | TRBV13 | CASSDGRRASNEKLFF | TGTGCCAGCAGCGACGGACGCAGGGCCTCTAATGAAAAACTGTTTTTT
- | 15 | TRBD2 | TRBJ2-7 | TRBV2 | CASTEAAGSSYEQYF | TGTGCCAGCACTGAAGCAGCGGGGAGCTCCTACGAGCAGTACTTC
few | 17 | - | TRBJ1-2 | TRBV6-2/TRBV6-3 | CASSYDTQEGPNYGYTF | TGTGCCAGCAGTTACGATACGCAAGAAGGCCCCAACTATGGCTACACCTTC
many | 15 | - | TRBJ2-7 | TRBV19 | CASMEGPGYPYEQYF | TGTGCCAGTATGGAGGGACCCGGGTACCCCTACGAGCAGTACTTC
many | 15 | TRBD2 | TRBJ2-5 | TRBV7-8 | CASSPIAGVEETQYF | TGTGCCAGCAGCCCGATAGCGGGGGTCGAGGAGACCCAGTACTTC
few | 12 | TRBD1 | TRBJ2-5 | TRBV20-1 | CSATDRGETQYF | TGCAGTGCTACCGACAGGGGAGAGACCCAGTACTTC
- | 14 | TRBD1 | TRBJ2-7 | TRBV7-9 | CAGSAQTGGSEQYF | TGTGCCGGCAGCGCCCAGACAGGGGGCAGCGAGCAGTACTTC
- | 14 | TRBD1 | TRBJ2-5 | TRBV15 | CATSREGQGRNQYF | TGTGCCACCAGCAGAGAAGGACAGGGCCGGAATCAGTACTTC
- | 14 | - | TRBJ2-6 | TRBV29-1 | CSLSGDSGANVLTF | TGCAGCTTGTCCGGTGACTCTGGGGCCAACGTCCTGACTTTC
many | 15 | - | TRBJ1-6 | TRBV5-8 | CASSLLGLENSPLHF | TGTGCCAGCAGCTTGTTAGGACTTGAAAATTCACCCCTCCACTTT
many | 13 | - | TRBJ1-5 | TRBV19 | CASSIGYNQPQHF | TGTGCCAGTAGTATTGGTTACAATCAGCCCCAGCATTTT
few | 14 | TRBD1 | TRBJ1-1 | TRBV5-1 | CASSYGQENTEAFF | TGCGCCAGCAGCTACGGACAGGAAAACACTGAAGCTTTCTTT
many | 15 | - | TRBJ2-5 | TRBV29-1 | CSVEFVEEGAETQYF | TGCAGCGTTGAATTTGTGGAGGAGGGTGCCGAGACCCAGTACTTC
many | 12 | - | TRBJ2-7 | TRBV29-1 | CSVGGSSYEQYF | TGCAGCGTTGGAGGGAGCTCCTACGAGCAGTACTTC
many | 13 | - | TRBJ1-2 | TRBV10-3 | CAITRTENYGYTF | TGTGCCATCACCCGGACAGAAAACTATGGCTACACCTTC
many | 15 | TRBD1 | TRBJ1-1 | TRBV12-3/TRBV12-4 | CASSPGQGALGEAFF | TGTGCCAGCAGTCCGGGACAGGGGGCGCTCGGTGAAGCTTTCTTT
many | 16 | TRBD1 | TRBJ1-2 | TRBV7-9 | CASSSNDREGFDGYTF | TGTGCCAGCAGCTCGAATGACAGGGAGGGATTCGATGGCTACACCTTC
few | 15 | TRBD1 | TRBJ1-5 | TRBV12-3/TRBV12-4 | CASSRRQGGNQPQHF | TGTGCCAGCAGTCGTCGACAGGGCGGCAATCAGCCCCAGCATTTT
many | 13 | - | TRBJ2-7 | TRBV5-1 | CASSSTGVYEQYF | TGTGCCAGCAGCTCGACTGGGGTCTACGAGCAGTACTTC
once | 15 | TRBD2 | TRBJ2-2 | TRBV29-1 | CSVEGLAADAGELFF | TGCAGCGTTGAAGGACTAGCGGCGGATGCCGGGGAGCTGTTTTTT
- | 12 | - | TRBJ1-1 | TRBV10-3 | CAISDRGAEAFF | TGTGCCATCAGTGATCGTGGCGCTGAAGCTTTCTTT
- | 15 | - | TRBJ2-5 | TRBV20-1 | CSVIPRGRELETQYF | TGCAGTGTTATTCCCCGGGGCAGGGAACTAGAGACCCAGTACTTC
many | 11 | - | TRBJ1-3 | TRBV12-3/TRBV12-4 | CASSQDYTIYF | TGTGCCAGCAGTCAGGACTACACCATATATTTT
many | 16 | - | TRBJ1-5 | TRBV7-8 | CASSSRTAFPNQPQHF | TGTGCCAGCAGCTCCCGGACAGCCTTCCCCAATCAGCCCCAGCATTTT
many | 15 | TRBD1 | TRBJ1-6 | TRBV9 | CASSVSGGNNSPLHF | TGTGCCAGCAGCGTGTCAGGGGGAAATAATTCACCCCTCCACTTT
many | 16 | TRBD2 | TRBJ2-2 | TRBV9 | CASSPTSGEGTGELFF | TGTGCCAGCAGCCCGACTAGCGGGGAGGGCACCGGGGAGCTGTTTTTT
few | 13 | - | TRBJ2-5 | TRBV6-5 | CASSYGHQETQYF | TGTGCCAGCAGTTATGGTCACCAAGAGACCCAGTACTTC
many | 15 | - | TRBJ1-2 | TRBV2 | CASSENSSRDYGYTF | TGTGCCAGCAGCGAAAACTCATCCCGGGACTATGGCTACACCTTC
many | 11 | - | TRBJ2-7 | TRBV2 | CASSDHYEQYF | TGTGCCAGCAGTGACCACTACGAGCAGTACTTC
many | 13 | - | TRBJ1-1 | TRBV12-3/TRBV12-4 | CASSAPGATRAFF | TGTGCCAGCAGTGCCCCGGGGGCCACGCGGGCTTTCTTT
- | 18 | TRBD2 | TRBJ2-5 | TRBV9 | CASSVGLGLAGGQETQYF | TGTGCCAGCAGCGTAGGCCTCGGACTAGCGGGGGGCCAAGAGACCCAGTACTTC
- | 15 | - | TRBJ1-5 | TRBV3-1 | CASSQGGGNNQPQHF | TGTGCCAGCAGCCAAGGCGGGGGGAACAATCAGCCCCAGCATTTT
few | 14 | - | TRBJ2-5 | TRBV16 | CASSQGGGRETQYF | TGTGCCAGCAGCCAAGGTGGCGGGCGCGAGACCCAGTACTTC
many | 14 | TRBD1 | TRBJ1-2 | TRBV20-1 | CSARDRGRGDGYTF | TGCAGTGCTAGAGACAGGGGGCGTGGGGATGGCTACACCTTC
- | 18 | - | TRBJ2-7 | TRBV14 | CASSQERSLADFGYEQYF | TGTGCCAGCAGCCAAGAGAGAAGTCTGGCGGATTTCGGCTACGAGCAGTACTTC
many | 16 | - | TRBJ1-6 | TRBV6-5 | CASSYSIRQGDSPLHF | TGTGCCAGCAGTTACTCGATCCGGCAAGGTGATTCACCCCTCCACTTT
many | 11 | - | TRBJ2-2 | TRBV9 | CASSRGGELFF | TGTGCCAGCAGTCGGGGCGGGGAGCTGTTTTTT
many | 15 | - | TRBJ1-1 | TRBV7-6 | CASSLVTGGSTEAFF | TGTGCCAGCAGCTTAGTAACCGGGGGGAGCACTGAAGCTTTCTTT
- | 14 | TRBD2 | TRBJ2-5 | TRBV6-1 | CASFILAGVETQYF | TGTGCCAGCTTCATTCTAGCGGGAGTAGAGACCCAGTACTTC
- | 16 | TRBD2 | TRBJ2-5 | TRBV7-8 | CASNSWTRTIRETQYF | TGTGCCAGCAACTCGTGGACTAGGACGATTAGGGAGACCCAGTACTTC
- | 15 | TRBD2 | TRBJ2-7 | TRBV10-3 | CAISDGTSGPYEQYF | TGTGCCATCAGTGACGGGACTAGCGGGCCGTACGAGCAGTACTTC
- | 13 | TRBD1 | TRBJ1-1 | TRBV7-8 | CAWGTGGNTEAFF | TGTGCCTGGGGGACAGGGGGCAACACTGAAGCTTTCTTT
- | 15 | TRBD2 | TRBJ2-7 | TRBV7-2 | CASSRRGGTSYEQYF | TGTGCCAGCAGCCGTCGCGGGGGAACGTCCTACGAGCAGTACTTC
few | 14 | - | TRBJ2-7 | TRBV20-1 | CSASRSGTSYEQYF | TGCAGTGCTAGTAGGTCAGGCACCTCCTACGAGCAGTACTTC
- | 12 | - | TRBJ2-3 | TRBV7-2 | CASSLEATYPLF | TGTGCCAGCAGCTTAGAGGCTACCTATCCACTTTTT
few | 13 | - | TRBJ2-1 | TRBV11-2 | CASSLAVYNEQFF | TGTGCCAGCAGCTTAGCGGTTTACAATGAGCAGTTCTTC
- | 11 | - | TRBJ2-5 | TRBV29-1 | CSGGVQETQYF | TGCAGCGGGGGAGTACAAGAGACCCAGTACTTC
- | 15 | TRBD2 | TRBJ2-2 | TRBV11-3 | CASSLLAGADGELFF | TGTGCCAGCAGCTTACTAGCGGGAGCGGACGGGGAGCTGTTTTTT
many | 12 | - | TRBJ2-7 | TRBV7-9 | CASSLGADEQYF | TGTGCCAGCAGCTTAGGGGCGGACGAGCAGTACTTC